The 10 T cell receptor beta chains below come from one sample, sequenced in a study of blood T cells in healthy people across ages. A second 7 to 11 cycle PCR used barcoded and J-beta primers. TCRdb itself ran the 5' RACE reads through MiXCR, one entry per CDR3 protein. The table records about 900,000 distinct CDR3 sequences, around 48% of them present only once. Sequencing used blood. These receptors originate from a man aged 25-40 years in good health.

This clonotype was counted between two and nine times. V gene TRBV7-2 combines with J gene TRBJ2-1; D could derive from TRBD1 or TRBD2 (5 bases each). Per germline, CDR1 SGHTA and CDR2 FQGNSA. V was pared by 3 bases and J by 9 bases, with 18 bases between. The CDR3 loop spans 15 amino acids. CDR3 sequence: CASSFGEGTHSEQFF. CDR3 bases: TGTGCCAGCAGCTTTGGGGAAGGGACCCACAGTGAGCAGTTCTTC.

This rearrangement joins TRBV4-1 to TRBJ2-7, with D unresolved. The CDR3 sequence is 13 residues long. V was clipped by 8 bases and J by 0 bases, with 11 bases between them. The germline gives CDR1 MGHRA, CDR2 YSYEKL. The CDR3 DNA is TGCGCCAGCTTTACAGAGCTCTCCTACGAGCAGTACTTC. Translated: CASFTELSYEQYF.

Only a few counts were recorded for this clonotype. This rearrangement joins TRBV20-1 to TRBJ1-6; D call uncertain. Trimming shortened V by 4 bases and J by 4 bases, and 8 bases separated the two germline ends. Germline V lookup: CDR1 DFQATT, CDR2 SNEGSKA (reference sequence). The CDR3 has 13 residues. CDR3 DNA: TGCAGTGCTATCAGACTGTATAATTCACCCCTCCACTTT. Amino acids: CSAIRLYNSPLHF.

The chain recombines TRBV12-3 or TRBV12-4 with TRBJ1-2; a possible D gene is TRBD1 (5 bases). V lost 4 bases to trimming and J lost 4 bases, with 13 bases between them. The CDR3 is made up of 14 amino acids. In nucleotides, the CDR3 is TGTGCCAGCAGTTACTCCTCAGGGATCTATGGCTACACCTTC. Its protein is CASSYSSGIYGYTF.

The chain combines TRBV7-3 with TRBJ2-1; maybe TRBD2 (6 bases). V lost 2 bases to trimming and J lost 5 bases, with 22 bases between them. Germline CDR1 is SGHTA and CDR2 is FQGTGA. The CDR3 is made up of 18 amino acids. The CDR3 nucleotides are TGTGCCAGCAGCTTAGCGGGAACCGGACAAGAACTAGACAATGAGCAGTTCTTC. Its translation is CASSLAGTGQELDNEQFF.

For this clonotype: Germline and junction disagree at one end, which may indicate a read error. The V gene is TRBV12-3 or TRBV12-4, the J gene TRBJ2-7; D ambiguous. The CDR3 length is 13 residues. The CDR3: CANSVGDTYEQYF. In DNA form, the CDR3 reads TGTGCCAACAGTGTTGGAGACACCTACGAGCAGTACTTC.

This clonotype was picked up a small number of times. This chain uses TRBV27 with TRBJ2-3, with D unclear. The ends were cut back, 1 base at V and 2 bases at J, with 4 bases in the middle. The germline gives CDR1 MNHEY, CDR2 SMNVEV (reference sequence). The CDR3 consists of 13 residues. The CDR3 spells CASSLYHTDTQYF. The DNA of the CDR3 is TGTGCCAGCAGTTTATACCACACAGATACGCAGTATTTT.

This clonotype was seen only once. The chain carries TRBV6-1 and TRBJ1-5; 7 bases are shared with TRBD1. Germline values: CDR1 MNHNS, CDR2 SASEGT. The CDR3 is 17 residues long. V gave up 1 base and J gave up 0 bases; unmatched junction bases: 6. CDR3 amino acids: CASSEVTGLYSNQPQHF. CDR3 in DNA: TGTGCCAGCAGTGAAGTGACAGGGCTGTATAGCAATCAGCCCCAGCATTTT.

This clonotype was counted between two and nine times. J is TRBJ1-6 and V is TRBV4-1; 11 nucleotides match TRBD1. The junction had 4 bases not matched to a gene; V was cut back by 4 bases and J by 5 bases. From germline, CDR1 is MGHRA and CDR2 YSYEKL. This CDR3 has 16 amino acids. CDR3 sequence: CASSRGQGADNSPLHF. The CDR3 DNA sequence: TGCGCCAGCAGCCGAGGACAGGGGGCGGATAATTCACCCCTCCACTTT.

This clonotype was observed a handful of times. V usage is TRBV4-2 and J usage is TRBJ2-7; D unclear. V was shortened by 2 bases and J by 6 bases, with 8 bases between the two germline ends. Germline-derived CDR1 and CDR2 are LGHNA and YNFKEQ. This CDR3 contains 12 residues. The CDR3 loop reads CASSQSHSEQYF. The CDR3 DNA follows: TGTGCCAGCAGCCAATCCCATAGCGAGCAGTACTTC.